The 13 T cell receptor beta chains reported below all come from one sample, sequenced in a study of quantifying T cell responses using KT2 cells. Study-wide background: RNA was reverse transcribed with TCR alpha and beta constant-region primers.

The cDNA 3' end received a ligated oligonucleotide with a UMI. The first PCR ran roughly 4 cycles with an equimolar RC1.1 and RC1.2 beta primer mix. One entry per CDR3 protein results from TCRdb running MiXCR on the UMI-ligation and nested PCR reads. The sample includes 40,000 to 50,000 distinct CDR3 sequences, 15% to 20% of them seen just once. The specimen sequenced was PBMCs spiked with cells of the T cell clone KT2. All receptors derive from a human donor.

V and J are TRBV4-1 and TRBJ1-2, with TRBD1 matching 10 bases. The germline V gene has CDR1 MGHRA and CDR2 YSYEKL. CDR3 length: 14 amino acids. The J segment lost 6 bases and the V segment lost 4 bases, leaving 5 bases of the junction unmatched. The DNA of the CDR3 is TGCGCCAGCAGCCGCCTGACAGGGGGCGATGGCTACACCTTC. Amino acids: CASSRLTGGDGYTF.

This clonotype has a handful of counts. The CDR3 region is CASSVAGGTGGEQYF. The CDR3 coding sequence is TGTGCCAGCAGCGTAGCAGGGGGGACAGGGGGCGAGCAGTACTTC. The rearrangement joins TRBV9 to TRBJ2-7; 11 bases match TRBD1. There are 15 residues in the CDR3. Losses at the gene ends were 0 bases for V and 6 bases for J; bases not matched to a gene: 5. Germline values: CDR1 SGDLS, CDR2 YYNGEE.

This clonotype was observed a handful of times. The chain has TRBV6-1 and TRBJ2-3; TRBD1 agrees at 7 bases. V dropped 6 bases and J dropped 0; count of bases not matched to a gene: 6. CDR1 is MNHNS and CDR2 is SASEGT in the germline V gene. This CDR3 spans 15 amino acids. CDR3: CASRPQGPSTDTQYF. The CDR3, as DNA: TGTGCCAGCAGACCACAGGGGCCTAGCACAGATACGCAGTATTTT.

The CDR3 spells CASSLKGYHEQYF. The CDR3 DNA sequence: TGTGCCAGCAGTTTAAAGGGGTACCACGAGCAGTACTTC. J is TRBJ2-7 and V is TRBV27; a weak D match, TRBD1 (5 bases). Germline V gene data show CDR1 as MNHEY and CDR2 as SMNVEV (reference sequence). The V and J ends lost 2 bases and 5 bases respectively, with 10 bases between them. The CDR3 consists of 13 residues.

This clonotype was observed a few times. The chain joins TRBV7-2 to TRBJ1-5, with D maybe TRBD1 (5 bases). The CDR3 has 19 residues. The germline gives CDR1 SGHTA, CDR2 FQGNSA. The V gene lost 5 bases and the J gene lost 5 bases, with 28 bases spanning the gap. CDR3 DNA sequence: TGTGCCAGCAGCCCACCCCCCAGGGAGGGTTTTTTTCGTGATCAGCCCCAGCATTTT. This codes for CASSPPPREGFFRDQPQHF.

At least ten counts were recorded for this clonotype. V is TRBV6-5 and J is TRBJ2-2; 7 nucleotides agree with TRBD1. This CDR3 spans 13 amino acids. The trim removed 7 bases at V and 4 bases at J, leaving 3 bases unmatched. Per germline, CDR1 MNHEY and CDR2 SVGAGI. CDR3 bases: TGTGCCAGCAAGAGGGGGCCCACCGGGGAGCTGTTTTTT. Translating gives CASKRGPTGELFF.

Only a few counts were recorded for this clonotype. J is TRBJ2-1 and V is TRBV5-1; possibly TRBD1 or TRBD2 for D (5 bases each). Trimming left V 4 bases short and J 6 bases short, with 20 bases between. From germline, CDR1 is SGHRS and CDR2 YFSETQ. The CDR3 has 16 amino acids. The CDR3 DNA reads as TGCGCCAGCAGCCCTCGGGGCAGCGCATTGATCAATGAGCAGTTCTTC. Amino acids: CASSPRGSALINEQFF.

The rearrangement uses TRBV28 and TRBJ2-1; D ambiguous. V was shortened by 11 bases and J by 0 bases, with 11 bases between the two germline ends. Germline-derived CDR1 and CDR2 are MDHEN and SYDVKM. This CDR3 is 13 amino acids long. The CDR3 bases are TGTGCCCACACTCCTAGCTCCTACAATGAGCAGTTCTTC. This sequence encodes CAHTPSSYNEQFF.

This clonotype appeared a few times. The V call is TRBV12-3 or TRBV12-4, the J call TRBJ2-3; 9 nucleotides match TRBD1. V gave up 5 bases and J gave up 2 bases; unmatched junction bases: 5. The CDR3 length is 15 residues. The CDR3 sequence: CASSLGTGNTDTQYF. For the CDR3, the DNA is TGTGCCAGCAGTCTCGGGACAGGGAACACAGATACGCAGTATTTT.

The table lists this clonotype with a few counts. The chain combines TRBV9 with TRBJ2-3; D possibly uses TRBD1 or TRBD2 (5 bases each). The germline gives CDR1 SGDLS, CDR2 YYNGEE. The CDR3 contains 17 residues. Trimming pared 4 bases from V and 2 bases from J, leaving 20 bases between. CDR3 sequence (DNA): TGTGCCAGCAGCTCATGGGCCGGGACCACCCCCACAGATACGCAGTATTTT. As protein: CASSSWAGTTPTDTQYF.

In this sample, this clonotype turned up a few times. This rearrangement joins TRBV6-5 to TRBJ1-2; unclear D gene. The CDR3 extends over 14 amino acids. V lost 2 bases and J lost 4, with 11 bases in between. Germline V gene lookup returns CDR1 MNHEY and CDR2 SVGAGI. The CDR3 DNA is TGTGCCAGCAGTTACGGGAGAAGGGTCTATGGCTACACCTTC. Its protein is CASSYGRRVYGYTF.

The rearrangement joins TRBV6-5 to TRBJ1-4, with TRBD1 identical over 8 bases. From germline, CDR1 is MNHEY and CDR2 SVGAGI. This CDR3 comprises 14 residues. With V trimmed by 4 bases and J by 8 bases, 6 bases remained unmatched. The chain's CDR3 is CASSSQGAGEKLFF. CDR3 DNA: TGTGCCAGCAGTTCTCAGGGGGCAGGCGAAAAACTGTTTTTT.

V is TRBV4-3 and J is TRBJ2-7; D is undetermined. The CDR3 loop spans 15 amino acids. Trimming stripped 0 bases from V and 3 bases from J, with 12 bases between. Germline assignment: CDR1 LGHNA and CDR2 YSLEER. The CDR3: CASSQDRSAGYEQYF. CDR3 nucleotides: TGCGCCAGCAGCCAAGATCGTTCGGCAGGCTACGAGCAGTACTTC.